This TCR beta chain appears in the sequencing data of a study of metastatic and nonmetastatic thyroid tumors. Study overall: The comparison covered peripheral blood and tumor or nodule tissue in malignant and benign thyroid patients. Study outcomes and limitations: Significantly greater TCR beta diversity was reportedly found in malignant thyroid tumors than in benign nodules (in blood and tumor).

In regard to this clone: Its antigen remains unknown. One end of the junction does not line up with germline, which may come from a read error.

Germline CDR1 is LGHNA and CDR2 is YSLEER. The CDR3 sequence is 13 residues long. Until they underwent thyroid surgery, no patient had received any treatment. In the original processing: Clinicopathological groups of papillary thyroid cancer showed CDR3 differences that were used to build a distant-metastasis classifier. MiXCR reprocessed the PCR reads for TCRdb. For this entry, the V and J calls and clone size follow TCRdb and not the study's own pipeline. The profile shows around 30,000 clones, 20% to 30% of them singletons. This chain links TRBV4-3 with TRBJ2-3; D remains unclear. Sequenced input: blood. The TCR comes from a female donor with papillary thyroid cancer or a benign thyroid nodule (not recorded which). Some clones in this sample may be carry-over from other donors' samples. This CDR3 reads CASRQDSSRKLYF. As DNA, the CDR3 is TGCGCGAGCAGGCAAGATTCCAGCAGGAAGCTGTATTTT.